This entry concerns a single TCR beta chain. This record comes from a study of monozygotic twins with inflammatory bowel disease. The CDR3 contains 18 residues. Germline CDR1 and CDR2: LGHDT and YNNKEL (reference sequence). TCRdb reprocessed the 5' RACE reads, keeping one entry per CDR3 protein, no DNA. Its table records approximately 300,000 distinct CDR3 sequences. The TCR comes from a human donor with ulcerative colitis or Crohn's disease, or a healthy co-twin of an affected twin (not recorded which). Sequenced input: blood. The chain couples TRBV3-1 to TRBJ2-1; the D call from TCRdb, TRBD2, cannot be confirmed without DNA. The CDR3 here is CASSPRRDGGSAYNEQFF.